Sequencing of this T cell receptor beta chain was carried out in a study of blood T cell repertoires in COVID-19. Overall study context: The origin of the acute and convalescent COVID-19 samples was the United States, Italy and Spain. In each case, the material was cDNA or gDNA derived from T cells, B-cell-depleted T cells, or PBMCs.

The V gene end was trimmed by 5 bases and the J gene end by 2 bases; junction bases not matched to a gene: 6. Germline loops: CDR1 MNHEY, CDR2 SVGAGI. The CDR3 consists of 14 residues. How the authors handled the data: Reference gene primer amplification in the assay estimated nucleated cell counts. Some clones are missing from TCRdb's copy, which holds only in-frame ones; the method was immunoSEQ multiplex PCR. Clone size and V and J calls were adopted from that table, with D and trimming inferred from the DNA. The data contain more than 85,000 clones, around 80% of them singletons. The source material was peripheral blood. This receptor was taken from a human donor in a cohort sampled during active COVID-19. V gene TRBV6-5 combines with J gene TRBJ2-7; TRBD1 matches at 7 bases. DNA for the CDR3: TGTGCCAGCAGTCCGCCGGGACAGACCTACGAGCAGTACTTC. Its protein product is CASSPPGQTYEQYF.